These 6 T cell receptor beta chains came from one sample sequenced in a study of control samples from healthy donors and cancer patients. Sequencing was performed with immunoSEQ multiplex PCR; in TCRdb, only in-frame clones are kept and a portion is missing. This table holds approximately 140,000 clones, 80% to 95% found once. The material sequenced was blood. The receptor set was obtained from a young man in good health.

The gene calls are TRBV28 and TRBJ1-2; the D is unclear. The CDR3 consists of 13 residues. The germline gives CDR1 MDHEN, CDR2 SYDVKM. Trimming left V 3 bases short and J 8 bases short, with 13 bases between. The CDR3 coding sequence is TGTGCCAGCAGTTTTACAGCGGCCCAAGGCTACACCTTC. Amino acid sequence: CASSFTAAQGYTF.

The chain joins TRBV28 to TRBJ1-5; TRBD1 is a possible D gene (6 bases). V was cut by 7 bases and J by 9 bases, with 22 bases left in between. The germline CDR1 and CDR2 sequences are MDHEN and SYDVKM. The CDR3 contains 15 residues. CDR3 bases: TGTGCCAGCAAGGCTATCAGGGGTAGGGTGAGGCCCCAGCATTTT. Translated, it gives CASKAIRGRVRPQHF.

The chain has TRBV25-1 and TRBJ1-1; a possible D gene is TRBD1 (5 bases). The CDR3 consists of 15 residues. Germline V gene data show CDR1 as MGHDK and CDR2 as SYGVNS. V lost 2 bases and J 4 bases, leaving 14 bases between the germline ends. Here the CDR3 DNA reads TGTGCCAGCAGTGAAGCAGGGTTAAGGGGCACTGAAGCTTTCTTT. As protein: CASSEAGLRGTEAFF.

This chain connects TRBV6-5 to TRBJ2-1; no firm D call. CDR1 is MNHEY, CDR2 SVGAGI, per germline. Trimming took 8 bases from V and 8 from J, leaving 13 bases between them. The CDR3 is made up of 12 amino acids. This CDR3 reads CASLKEFYEQFF. DNA for the CDR3: TGTGCCAGCCTTAAGGAGTTTTATGAGCAGTTCTTC.

In this sample, this clone turned up once. Other nucleotide sequences in the sample specify the same CDR3. The chain is built from TRBV9 and TRBJ2-5; TRBD2 agrees at 8 bases. V shed 0 bases, J shed 4 bases, and the junction held 8 bases outside the gene matches. The CDR3 covers 16 residues. Germline lookup yields CDR1 SGDLS and CDR2 YYNGEE. CDR3 sequence (DNA): TGTGCCAGCAGCGTAGCTGGGGCGGGAGGTGGAGAGACCCAGTACTTC. This sequence encodes CASSVAGAGGGETQYF.

Concerning this clone: Different DNA sequences within this sample yield the same CDR3. The V call is TRBV28, the J call TRBJ1-3; 7 nucleotides align to TRBD1. From germline, CDR1 is MDHEN and CDR2 SYDVKM. Trimming cost V 3 bases and J 2 bases; bases outside gene matches: 1. The length of the CDR3 is 14 residues. In DNA, the CDR3 is TGTGCCAGCAGTTTTGGGACAGCTGGAAACACCATATATTTT. This codes for CASSFGTAGNTIYF.